The rows below give T cell receptor beta chains drawn from one sample of a study of blood T cell repertoires in COVID-19. The assay was immunoSEQ multiplex PCR, and TCRdb's table has in-frame clones only and misses some. The data hold roughly 220,000 clones, with more than 80% observed a single time. Sequencing was carried out using peripheral blood. Receptors originate from a man in his thirties or forties who had recovered from COVID-19. The CDR3 runs from the conserved cysteine through the conserved F or W. Each record gives: V gene, J gene, clone size, D gene, CDR3 DNA, CDR3 protein. D genes are given only for firm matches. Rows give clone size only sometimes, using once, few, many, or a class for an expanded clone.

V gene: TRBV18; J gene: TRBJ2-2; clone size: NA; D gene: TRBD2; CDR3 DNA: TGTGCCAGCTCATCCAGCGGGACTCTTAACACCGGGGAGCTGTTTTTT; CDR3 protein: CASSSSGTLNTGELFF
V gene: TRBV18; J gene: TRBJ2-1; clone size: NA; D gene: NA; CDR3 DNA: TGTGCCAGCTCACCCACTGCTGGGGCTTACAATGAGCAGTTCTTC; CDR3 protein: CASSPTAGAYNEQFF
V gene: TRBV5-1; J gene: TRBJ2-7; clone size: NA; D gene: TRBD2; CDR3 DNA: TGCGCCAGCGGATCAGGACTAGCGGGGGCCCTTTTCTCCTACGAGCAGTACTTC; CDR3 protein: CASGSGLAGALFSYEQYF
V gene: TRBV5-6; J gene: TRBJ2-5; clone size: few; D gene: TRBD2; CDR3 DNA: TGTGCCAGCAGCTTAACAACGGGACTAGAGGAGACCCAGTACTTC; CDR3 protein: CASSLTTGLEETQYF
V gene: TRBV7-6; J gene: TRBJ2-5; clone size: once; D gene: NA; CDR3 DNA: TGTGCCAGCAGCTCGAACCAGGGGGGCGGGGAGACCCAGTACTTC; CDR3 protein: CASSSNQGGGETQYF
V gene: TRBV6-5; J gene: TRBJ2-3; clone size: NA; D gene: TRBD1; CDR3 DNA: TGTGCCAGCGCTGCCCAGGGGGACGCAGATACGCAGTATTTT; CDR3 protein: CASAAQGDADTQYF
V gene: TRBV9; J gene: TRBJ1-6; clone size: NA; D gene: TRBD1; CDR3 DNA: TGTGCCAGCAGCCCTAACGGGGGACAGACGAATTCACCCCTCCACTTT; CDR3 protein: CASSPNGGQTNSPLHF
V gene: TRBV6-5; J gene: TRBJ2-7; clone size: NA; D gene: TRBD1; CDR3 DNA: TGTGCCAGCAAGGGACAGGGATCCTACGAGCAGTACTTC; CDR3 protein: CASKGQGSYEQYF
V gene: TRBV7-9; J gene: TRBJ1-2; clone size: NA; D gene: NA; CDR3 DNA: TGTGCCAGCAGCTCAGTAGGGGATTATGGCTACACCTTC; CDR3 protein: CASSSVGDYGYTF
V gene: TRBV14; J gene: TRBJ2-7; clone size: NA; D gene: TRBD2; CDR3 DNA: TGTGCCAGCAGCCAAGAGGGACTAGCGGGGGACTACGAGCAGTACTTC; CDR3 protein: CASSQEGLAGDYEQYF
V gene: TRBV2; J gene: TRBJ1-6; clone size: NA; D gene: NA; CDR3 DNA: TGTGCCGGCAGCCAGGGGAATTCACCCCTCCACTTT; CDR3 protein: CAGSQGNSPLHF
V gene: TRBV19; J gene: TRBJ2-3; clone size: NA; D gene: NA; CDR3 DNA: TGTGCCAGTTCCCCAGGCGGGGTCCCCACAGATACGCAGTATTTT; CDR3 protein: CASSPGGVPTDTQYF
V gene: TRBV5-4; J gene: TRBJ2-4; clone size: NA; D gene: NA; CDR3 DNA: TGTGCCGCCCAGACTGAACTAGCCAAAAACATTCAGTACTTC; CDR3 protein: CAAQTELAKNIQYF
V gene: TRBV28; J gene: TRBJ1-5; clone size: many; D gene: NA; CDR3 DNA: TGTGCCAGCAGGGCAGGGGACAATCAGCCCCAGCATTTT; CDR3 protein: CASRAGDNQPQHF
V gene: TRBV11-2; J gene: TRBJ2-3; clone size: NA; D gene: TRBD1; CDR3 DNA: TGTGCCAGCAGCTCCCGAGGGACAGGGGAAGATACGCAGTATTTT; CDR3 protein: CASSSRGTGEDTQYF
V gene: TRBV5-1; J gene: TRBJ1-2; clone size: NA; D gene: NA; CDR3 DNA: TGCGCCAGCAGGCAGGGGAACTATGGCTACACCTTC; CDR3 protein: CASRQGNYGYTF
V gene: TRBV18; J gene: TRBJ1-3; clone size: NA; D gene: TRBD1; CDR3 DNA: TGTGCCAGCTCACCACGGGACAGAGGTTACTCTGGAAACACCATATATTTT; CDR3 protein: CASSPRDRGYSGNTIYF
V gene: TRBV21-1; J gene: TRBJ2-7; clone size: NA; D gene: NA; CDR3 DNA: TGTGCCAGCAGCACCCGGACAGGCGGGGAGCAGTACTTC; CDR3 protein: CASSTRTGGEQYF
V gene: TRBV6-5; J gene: TRBJ1-1; clone size: NA; D gene: TRBD1; CDR3 DNA: TGTGCCAGCAGTCCTAACAGGGGCGACACTGAAGCTTTCTTT; CDR3 protein: CASSPNRGDTEAFF
V gene: TRBV2; J gene: TRBJ1-2; clone size: NA; D gene: NA; CDR3 DNA: TGTGCCAGCAGTGATCGCCGGAGGGCAAACAACTATGGCTACACCTTC; CDR3 protein: CASSDRRRANNYGYTF
V gene: TRBV12-3/TRBV12-4; J gene: TRBJ1-1; clone size: NA; D gene: NA; CDR3 DNA: TGTGCCAGCAATCCCGGTCCCACTGAAGCTTTCTTT; CDR3 protein: CASNPGPTEAFF
V gene: TRBV27; J gene: TRBJ2-1; clone size: NA; D gene: NA; CDR3 DNA: TGTGCCAGCAGGCGCCGGGGACTCACCAATGAGCAGTTCTTC; CDR3 protein: CASRRRGLTNEQFF
V gene: TRBV6-5; J gene: TRBJ2-3; clone size: NA; D gene: NA; CDR3 DNA: TGTGCCTACACCCCCGCGGGGCATGCAGATACGCAGTATTTT; CDR3 protein: CAYTPAGHADTQYF
V gene: TRBV6-5; J gene: TRBJ2-5; clone size: once; D gene: TRBD1; CDR3 DNA: TGTGCCAGCAGCGCAGGACAGGTCCGGACCCAGTACTTC; CDR3 protein: CASSAGQVRTQYF
V gene: TRBV7-9; J gene: TRBJ1-6; clone size: once; D gene: NA; CDR3 DNA: TGTGCCAGCAGCGATACGGGAAGCTCCTATAATTCACCCCTCCACTTT; CDR3 protein: CASSDTGSSYNSPLHF
V gene: TRBV6-2/TRBV6-3; J gene: TRBJ1-6; clone size: NA; D gene: NA; CDR3 DNA: TGTGCCAGCAGTTCCGGGGCCTATAATTCACCCCTCCACTTT; CDR3 protein: CASSSGAYNSPLHF
V gene: TRBV6-4; J gene: TRBJ1-2; clone size: NA; D gene: NA; CDR3 DNA: TGTGCCAGCAGTGACTGGGCAGGGGCCAACTATGGCTACACCTTC; CDR3 protein: CASSDWAGANYGYTF
V gene: TRBV19; J gene: TRBJ1-1; clone size: NA; D gene: NA; CDR3 DNA: TGTGCCAGTAGCTCTGGACAGCGCACTGAAGCTTTCTTT; CDR3 protein: CASSSGQRTEAFF
V gene: TRBV6-5; J gene: TRBJ1-1; clone size: NA; D gene: NA; CDR3 DNA: TGTGCCAGCAGTTACCACAGGAACACTGAAGCTTTCTTT; CDR3 protein: CASSYHRNTEAFF
V gene: TRBV4-1; J gene: TRBJ2-7; clone size: NA; D gene: TRBD2; CDR3 DNA: TGCGCCAGCAGCCAGCTGACTAGCGTTCCCTACGAGCAGTACTTC; CDR3 protein: CASSQLTSVPYEQYF
V gene: TRBV9; J gene: TRBJ1-1; clone size: NA; D gene: NA; CDR3 DNA: TGTGCCAGCAGCTTGGTCGGGGACACTGAAGCTTTCTTT; CDR3 protein: CASSLVGDTEAFF
V gene: TRBV5-1; J gene: TRBJ2-1; clone size: few; D gene: TRBD2; CDR3 DNA: TGCGCCAGCAGTAACGGGGGGGCCGTGGATGAGCAGTTCTTC; CDR3 protein: CASSNGGAVDEQFF
V gene: TRBV19; J gene: TRBJ2-5; clone size: NA; D gene: NA; CDR3 DNA: TGTGCCAGTAGTATAGGAGGCGGGGATGACCAGTACTTC; CDR3 protein: CASSIGGGDDQYF
V gene: TRBV15; J gene: TRBJ2-7; clone size: NA; D gene: TRBD1; CDR3 DNA: TGTGCCACCAGCAGTACCGATTGGGACAGGCCCTACGAGCAGTACTTC; CDR3 protein: CATSSTDWDRPYEQYF
V gene: TRBV6-1; J gene: TRBJ1-1; clone size: once; D gene: TRBD1; CDR3 DNA: TGTGCCAGCAGTGATACAGGGGGTTTCTTTAGCACTGAAGCTTTCTTT; CDR3 protein: CASSDTGGFFSTEAFF
V gene: TRBV11-2; J gene: TRBJ2-3; clone size: NA; D gene: TRBD2; CDR3 DNA: TGTGCCAGCAGTGGGGGAGGGGGCACAGATACGCAGTATTTT; CDR3 protein: CASSGGGGTDTQYF
V gene: TRBV5-1; J gene: TRBJ2-2; clone size: NA; D gene: NA; CDR3 DNA: TGCGCCAGCAGCTCCCCGTCCGGCGGCCCTAACACCGGGGAGCTGTTTTTT; CDR3 protein: CASSSPSGGPNTGELFF
V gene: TRBV3-1/TRBV3-2; J gene: TRBJ1-3; clone size: few; D gene: NA; CDR3 DNA: TGTGCCAGCAGCCCCCCGGGGGTCAGAAACACCATATATTTT; CDR3 protein: CASSPPGVRNTIYF
V gene: TRBV6-5; J gene: TRBJ2-7; clone size: NA; D gene: NA; CDR3 DNA: TGTGCCAGCAACTCCGGGCAGGGCTCCTACGAGCAGTACTTC; CDR3 protein: CASNSGQGSYEQYF
V gene: TRBV7-6; J gene: TRBJ2-7; clone size: NA; D gene: TRBD1; CDR3 DNA: TGTGCCAGCAGCAGTACCGGGACAGGGATCTACGAGCAGTACTTC; CDR3 protein: CASSSTGTGIYEQYF
V gene: TRBV5-6; J gene: TRBJ1-3; clone size: once; D gene: NA; CDR3 DNA: TGTGCCAGCAGCTTGGAGGACAACGGAAACACCATATATTTT; CDR3 protein: CASSLEDNGNTIYF
V gene: TRBV7-8; J gene: TRBJ1-2; clone size: NA; D gene: NA; CDR3 DNA: TGTGCCAGCAGCCCGGGTCGGTCGGGTGTCTATGGCTACACCTTC; CDR3 protein: CASSPGRSGVYGYTF
V gene: TRBV19; J gene: TRBJ1-5; clone size: NA; D gene: TRBD1; CDR3 DNA: TGTGCCAGTAGTATAGGGAGGACAGGGGACCAGCCCCAGCATTTT; CDR3 protein: CASSIGRTGDQPQHF
V gene: TRBV10-3; J gene: TRBJ2-3; clone size: NA; D gene: NA; CDR3 DNA: TGTGCCATCAGTGCATTGACAGGGACCGAGGGAGGTACGCAGTATTTT; CDR3 protein: CAISALTGTEGGTQYF
V gene: TRBV11-2; J gene: TRBJ1-1; clone size: NA; D gene: NA; CDR3 DNA: TGTGCCAGCAGACAGGGTGGGACTGAAGCTTTCTTT; CDR3 protein: CASRQGGTEAFF
V gene: TRBV18; J gene: TRBJ2-3; clone size: NA; D gene: TRBD2; CDR3 DNA: TGTGCCAGCTCACCAAGGACTAGCCAAAGCACAGATACGCAGTATTTT; CDR3 protein: CASSPRTSQSTDTQYF
V gene: TRBV4-3; J gene: TRBJ2-7; clone size: NA; D gene: NA; CDR3 DNA: TGCGCCAGCAGCCAAGACAGTCTCCGCAGGTTCGACGAGCAGTACTTC; CDR3 protein: CASSQDSLRRFDEQYF
V gene: TRBV11-2; J gene: TRBJ1-1; clone size: few; D gene: NA; CDR3 DNA: TGTGCCAGCAACATGGGAAGGGAGAGAGCTGAAGCTTTCTTT; CDR3 protein: CASNMGRERAEAFF
V gene: TRBV6-5; J gene: TRBJ1-1; clone size: NA; D gene: NA; CDR3 DNA: TGTGCCAGCAGTTCCGGACAGAATCGGAACACTGAAGCTTTCTTT; CDR3 protein: CASSSGQNRNTEAFF
V gene: TRBV2; J gene: TRBJ1-6; clone size: NA; D gene: NA; CDR3 DNA: TGTGCCCAAGCGAGGGACTCCAATTCACCCCTCCACTTT; CDR3 protein: CAQARDSNSPLHF
V gene: TRBV6-4; J gene: TRBJ1-2; clone size: NA; D gene: NA; CDR3 DNA: TGTGCCAGCAGTGACCCAGGATATTACAGCGGTGGCTACACCTTC; CDR3 protein: CASSDPGYYSGGYTF
V gene: TRBV19; J gene: TRBJ2-1; clone size: NA; D gene: TRBD2; CDR3 DNA: TGTGCCAGTAGTATACTAGCGGGGTTGTACAATGAGCAGTTCTTC; CDR3 protein: CASSILAGLYNEQFF
V gene: TRBV6-4; J gene: TRBJ1-1; clone size: NA; D gene: NA; CDR3 DNA: TGTGCCAGCAGTTTCACAGGGTCGGGGAACACTGAAGCTTTCTTT; CDR3 protein: CASSFTGSGNTEAFF
V gene: TRBV30; J gene: TRBJ2-7; clone size: once; D gene: TRBD2; CDR3 DNA: TGTGCCTGCTCGGGACTAGCGGGGGGTTACGAGCAGTACTTC; CDR3 protein: CACSGLAGGYEQYF